Below, one T cell receptor beta chain is given with its context. Its cognate antigen is unknown. The data were obtained in a study of T cells in Graves' hyperthyroidism and ophthalmopathy. V lost 2 bases to trimming and J lost 8 bases, with 10 bases between them. Germline V CDR1 and CDR2: SQVTM, ANQGSEA. CDR3 size: 12 residues. PBMCs stemmed from approximately 10 ml fresh peripheral blood. Researchers took RNA transcripts and amplified the TCR beta CDR3 regions from them. The TCR CDR3 was amplified in a first-round RT-PCR using the HTBI primer set. TCRdb recomputed calls from the multiplex PCR reads with MiXCR, one row per CDR3 protein. Among approximately 400,000 distinct CDR3 sequences listed, just under 25% were seen once. Study conclusions and caveats: Blood samples included most of the expanded thyroid clonotypes exceeding 0.001.

This clonotype originated in a man aged 45 to 65 with Graves' hyperthyroidism. This chain connects TRBV29-1 to TRBJ2-1; the D is unclear. The sequencing sample was made of blood. CDR3 residues: CSVESWLDEQFF. The CDR3 region has the DNA TGCAGCGTTGAATCCTGGTTAGATGAGCAGTTCTTC.